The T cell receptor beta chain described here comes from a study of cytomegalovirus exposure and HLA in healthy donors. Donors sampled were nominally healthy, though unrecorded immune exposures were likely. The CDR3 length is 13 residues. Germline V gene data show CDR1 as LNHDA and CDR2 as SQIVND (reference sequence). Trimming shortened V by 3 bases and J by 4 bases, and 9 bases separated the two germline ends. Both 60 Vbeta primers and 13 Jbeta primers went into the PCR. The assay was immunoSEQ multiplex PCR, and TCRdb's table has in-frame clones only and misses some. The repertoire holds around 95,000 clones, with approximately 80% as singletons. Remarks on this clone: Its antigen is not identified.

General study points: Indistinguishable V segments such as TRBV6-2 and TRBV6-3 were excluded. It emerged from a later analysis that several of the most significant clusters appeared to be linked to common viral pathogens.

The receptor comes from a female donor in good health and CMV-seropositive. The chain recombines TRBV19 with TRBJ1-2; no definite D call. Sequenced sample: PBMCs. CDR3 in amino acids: CASSISETYGYTF. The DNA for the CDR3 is TGTGCCAGTAGTATTTCAGAAACCTATGGCTACACCTTC.